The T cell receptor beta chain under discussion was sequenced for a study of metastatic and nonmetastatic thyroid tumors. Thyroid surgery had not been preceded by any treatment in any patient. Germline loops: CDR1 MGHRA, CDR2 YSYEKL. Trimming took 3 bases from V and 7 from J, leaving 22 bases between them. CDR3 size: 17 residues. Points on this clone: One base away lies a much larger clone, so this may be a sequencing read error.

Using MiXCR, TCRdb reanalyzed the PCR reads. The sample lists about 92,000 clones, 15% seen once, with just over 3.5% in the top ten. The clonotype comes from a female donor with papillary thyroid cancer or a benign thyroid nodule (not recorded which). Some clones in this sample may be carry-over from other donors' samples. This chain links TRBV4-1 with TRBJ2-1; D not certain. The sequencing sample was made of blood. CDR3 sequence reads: CASSQARTEAIWNEQFF. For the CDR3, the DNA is TGCGCCAGCAGCCAGGCTCGGACGGAAGCTATATGGAATGAGCAGTTCTTC.